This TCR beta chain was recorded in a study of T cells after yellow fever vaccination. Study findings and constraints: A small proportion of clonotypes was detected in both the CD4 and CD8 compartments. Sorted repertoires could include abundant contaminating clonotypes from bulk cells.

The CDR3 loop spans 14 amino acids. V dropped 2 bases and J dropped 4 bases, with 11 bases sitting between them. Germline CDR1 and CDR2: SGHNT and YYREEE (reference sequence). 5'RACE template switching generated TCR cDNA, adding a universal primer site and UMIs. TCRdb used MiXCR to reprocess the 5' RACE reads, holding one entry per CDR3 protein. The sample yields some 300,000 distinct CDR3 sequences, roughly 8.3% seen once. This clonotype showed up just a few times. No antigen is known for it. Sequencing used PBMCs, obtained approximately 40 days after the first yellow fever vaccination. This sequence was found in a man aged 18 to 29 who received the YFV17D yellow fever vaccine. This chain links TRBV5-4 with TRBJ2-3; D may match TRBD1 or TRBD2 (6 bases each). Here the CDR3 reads CASSFRGGPDTQYF. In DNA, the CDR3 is TGTGCCAGCAGCTTCAGGGGAGGACCAGATACGCAGTATTTT.